This is a list of T cell receptor beta chains from one sample in a study of cytomegalovirus exposure and HLA in healthy donors. Method: immunoSEQ multiplex PCR; TCRdb's copy keeps in-frame clones and lacks some. The listing records about 50,000 clones. The sample taken for sequencing was PBMCs. Receptors were obtained from a woman aged 40 to 50 in good health and CMV-seronegative. The CDR3 runs from the conserved cysteine through the conserved F or W. The D gene is left open where the match is weak. Size values are once, few and many counts, or a class for expanded clones, and some rows have none.

TRBJ2-1	TRBD1	-	TRBV7-2	TGTGCCAGCAGCAGAAGACAGGGGGATTCCTACAATGAGCAGTTCTTC	CASSRRQGDSYNEQFF
TRBJ2-5	-	-	TRBV7-6	TGTGCCAGCAGCTTAAATATCGGGGAGGAGACCCAGTACTTC	CASSLNIGEETQYF
TRBJ1-5	TRBD1	-	TRBV19	TGTGCCAGTAGTATAGGCTGGGACAGGAGGTTATTCAATCAGCCCCAGCATTTT	CASSIGWDRRLFNQPQHF
TRBJ2-2	TRBD1	-	TRBV19	TGTGCCAGTAGTCCCCGGACAGGGCGAGGAACCGGGGAGCTGTTTTTT	CASSPRTGRGTGELFF
TRBJ2-5	-	-	TRBV5-4	TGTGCCAGCAGCTTGGACAGAGAGACCCAGTACTTC	CASSLDRETQYF
TRBJ2-2	TRBD1	-	TRBV7-9	TGTGCCAGCAGCTCGGGACAGGGGAACACCGGGGAGCTGTTTTTT	CASSSGQGNTGELFF
TRBJ2-3	-	-	TRBV1	TGCACCAGCAGCCAAGAGAGAACAGCAACCCCGGGACTAGCGGGAGTCGGCACAGATACGCAGTATTTT	CTSSQERTATPGLAGVGTDTQYF
TRBJ2-7	TRBD2	-	TRBV6-5	TGTGCCAGCAGCATCGGGAGGGGGGGCGCCTACGAGCAGTACTTC	CASSIGRGGAYEQYF
TRBJ1-2	TRBD1	-	TRBV9	TGTGCCAGCAGTAAGAAGGGGACAGGGGGCGAAAACTATGGCTACACCTTC	CASSKKGTGGENYGYTF
TRBJ2-7	TRBD2	-	TRBV27	TGTGCCAGCAGTTTATCAGCGGGAACCTACGAGCAGTACTTC	CASSLSAGTYEQYF
TRBJ1-2	TRBD1	-	TRBV19	TGTGCCAGTATGCGGACAGGGCCCTCCTATGGCTACACCTTC	CASMRTGPSYGYTF
TRBJ2-1	TRBD2	-	TRBV29-1	TGCAGCGTTACCCTAGCGGTCAATGAGCAGTTCTTC	CSVTLAVNEQFF
TRBJ1-2	-	-	TRBV9	TGTGCCAGCAGCGGATATCAGGGGCCCCGAGGCTACACCTTC	CASSGYQGPRGYTF
TRBJ2-5	-	-	TRBV29-1	TGCAGCGTTGTAAGACAGCAAGAGACCCAGTACTTC	CSVVRQQETQYF
TRBJ1-2	-	-	TRBV7-8	TGTGCCAGCAGCCCCCGGAGGGCCGGAGGGTACTATGGCTACACCTTC	CASSPRRAGGYYGYTF
TRBJ2-3	TRBD2	-	TRBV27	TGTGCCAGCAGTCCGCAACTAGCGGGCACAGATACGCAGTATTTT	CASSPQLAGTDTQYF
TRBJ2-1	TRBD1	-	TRBV7-2	TGTGCCAGCAGCTCACCGGGACAGGGCAATGAGCAGTTCTTC	CASSSPGQGNEQFF
TRBJ2-7	-	-	TRBV28	TGTGCCAGCAGTTTAACGGCAGGGGAAATGTACGAGCAGTACTTC	CASSLTAGEMYEQYF
TRBJ1-1	-	-	TRBV6-1	TGTGCCAGCAGTGATGTCAGTCGGCGGATGAACACTGAAGCTTTCTTT	CASSDVSRRMNTEAFF
TRBJ1-2	TRBD1	-	TRBV10-2	TGCGCCAGCAGGGCACAGGGGGCGGTCTATGGCTACACCTTC	CASRAQGAVYGYTF
TRBJ2-5	-	-	TRBV28	TGTGCCAGCAGCGGCGGGCTCCGGGCGAAGACCCAGTACTTC	CASSGGLRAKTQYF
TRBJ1-1	-	-	TRBV18	TGTGCCAGCTCACCACCCGGGGACACTGAAGCTTTCTTT	CASSPPGDTEAFF
TRBJ1-4	TRBD1	-	TRBV4-2	TGTGCCAGCAGCCACCCGGGACAGGGACGACTGTTTTTT	CASSHPGQGRLFF
TRBJ2-7	-	-	TRBV25-1	TGTGCCAGCCGTGGGGGCACCTACGAGCAGTACTTC	CASRGGTYEQYF
TRBJ2-3	TRBD2	-	TRBV5-1	TGCGCCAGCAGCAAGGACGGGGGGTGGACAGATACGCAGTATTTT	CASSKDGGWTDTQYF
TRBJ2-1	TRBD2	-	TRBV5-1	TGCGCCAGCAGCTCCCTTGATAGCGGGGTCTACAATGAGCAGTTCTTC	CASSSLDSGVYNEQFF
TRBJ2-7	TRBD1	-	TRBV19	TGTGCCAGTAGTATCCTACAGGGGAGCTCCTACGAGCAGTACTTC	CASSILQGSSYEQYF
TRBJ2-1	TRBD1	medium-sized	TRBV5-1	TGCGCCAGCAGCTCGGGACAGGGGGTGAGCAATGAGCAGTTCTTC	CASSSGQGVSNEQFF
TRBJ1-6	TRBD1	-	TRBV6-1	TGTGCCAGCCGCAGGACAGGGGTGGATTCACCCCTCCACTTT	CASRRTGVDSPLHF
TRBJ2-7	TRBD2	-	TRBV6-6	TGTGCCAGCAGTTACCTAGCGGGAGTGGCCTACGAGCAGTACTTC	CASSYLAGVAYEQYF
TRBJ1-1	-	-	TRBV6-5	TGTGCCAGCAGTCACCGGGACAAGGTAAACACTGAAGCTTTCTTT	CASSHRDKVNTEAFF
TRBJ1-2	-	-	TRBV29-1	TGCACCAGCCTGGAATTCGGGGGGACGGAGGGCTATGGCTACACCTTC	CTSLEFGGTEGYGYTF
TRBJ2-5	TRBD2	-	TRBV30	TGTGCCTGGAGTGTACTTAGTAGCGGGAGTGGAGAGAACCAGTACTTC	CAWSVLSSGSGENQYF
TRBJ2-7	-	-	TRBV20-1	TGCAGTGCTAGAGACTACCTTCAGTACTTC	CSARDYLQYF
TRBJ2-3	TRBD1	-	TRBV15	TGTGCCACCAGCCCCGGGACAGGGAGGTCAGATACGCAGTATTTT	CATSPGTGRSDTQYF
TRBJ2-7	-	-	TRBV29-1	TGCAGCGGATCCGGAGGAGGCTACGAGCAGTACTTC	CSGSGGGYEQYF
TRBJ1-2	-	-	TRBV19	TGTGCCAGTAGTACAGGGGTAAAGGACTATGGCTACACCTTC	CASSTGVKDYGYTF
TRBJ2-3	TRBD1	-	TRBV6-5	TGTGCCAGCACCAAGTGGGACAGTGACACAGATACGCAGTATTTT	CASTKWDSDTDTQYF
TRBJ1-4	TRBD1	-	TRBV2	TGTGCCAGCAGTGATGTTCTGGGACAGGGGGCGCAGACTAATGAAAAACTGTTTTTT	CASSDVLGQGAQTNEKLFF
TRBJ1-2	-	-	TRBV28	TGTGCCAGCAGTTATGACAGGAGTTACTATGGCTACACCTTC	CASSYDRSYYGYTF
TRBJ2-2	-	-	TRBV5-6	TGTGCCAGCAGCCTTTATACCGGGACTTCAAACACCGGGGAGCTGTTTTTT	CASSLYTGTSNTGELFF
TRBJ2-1	TRBD2	-	TRBV9	TGTGCCAGCAGCCCCGAGGGACTAGCGGGAAATGAGCAGTTCTTC	CASSPEGLAGNEQFF
TRBJ1-1	TRBD1	-	TRBV7-2	TGTGCCAGCAGGGGCCGGGACAGGGGAGGAGAAGCTTTCTTT	CASRGRDRGGEAFF
TRBJ2-5	-	-	TRBV18	TGTGCCAGCTCACCACCGTCTAGCGTACCGAACCTCGGAGAGACCCAGTACTTC	CASSPPSSVPNLGETQYF
TRBJ2-1	TRBD2	medium-sized	TRBV27	TGTGCCAGCAGAGATCCGAGCGGGAGGGAATCCTACAATGAGCAGTTCTTC	CASRDPSGRESYNEQFF
TRBJ2-3	TRBD2	-	TRBV25-1	TGTGCCAGCGAAGGACGGGAGGCCCCTAGCACAGATACGCAGTATTTT	CASEGREAPSTDTQYF
TRBJ1-1	-	-	TRBV10-3	TGTGCCACCCAGGAGGGGACCATGGGTTCTGAAGCTTTCTTT	CATQEGTMGSEAFF
TRBJ1-1	TRBD1	-	TRBV18	TGTGCCAGCTCACCACCCGGGACAGGAAACTTGAACACTGAAGCTTTCTTT	CASSPPGTGNLNTEAFF